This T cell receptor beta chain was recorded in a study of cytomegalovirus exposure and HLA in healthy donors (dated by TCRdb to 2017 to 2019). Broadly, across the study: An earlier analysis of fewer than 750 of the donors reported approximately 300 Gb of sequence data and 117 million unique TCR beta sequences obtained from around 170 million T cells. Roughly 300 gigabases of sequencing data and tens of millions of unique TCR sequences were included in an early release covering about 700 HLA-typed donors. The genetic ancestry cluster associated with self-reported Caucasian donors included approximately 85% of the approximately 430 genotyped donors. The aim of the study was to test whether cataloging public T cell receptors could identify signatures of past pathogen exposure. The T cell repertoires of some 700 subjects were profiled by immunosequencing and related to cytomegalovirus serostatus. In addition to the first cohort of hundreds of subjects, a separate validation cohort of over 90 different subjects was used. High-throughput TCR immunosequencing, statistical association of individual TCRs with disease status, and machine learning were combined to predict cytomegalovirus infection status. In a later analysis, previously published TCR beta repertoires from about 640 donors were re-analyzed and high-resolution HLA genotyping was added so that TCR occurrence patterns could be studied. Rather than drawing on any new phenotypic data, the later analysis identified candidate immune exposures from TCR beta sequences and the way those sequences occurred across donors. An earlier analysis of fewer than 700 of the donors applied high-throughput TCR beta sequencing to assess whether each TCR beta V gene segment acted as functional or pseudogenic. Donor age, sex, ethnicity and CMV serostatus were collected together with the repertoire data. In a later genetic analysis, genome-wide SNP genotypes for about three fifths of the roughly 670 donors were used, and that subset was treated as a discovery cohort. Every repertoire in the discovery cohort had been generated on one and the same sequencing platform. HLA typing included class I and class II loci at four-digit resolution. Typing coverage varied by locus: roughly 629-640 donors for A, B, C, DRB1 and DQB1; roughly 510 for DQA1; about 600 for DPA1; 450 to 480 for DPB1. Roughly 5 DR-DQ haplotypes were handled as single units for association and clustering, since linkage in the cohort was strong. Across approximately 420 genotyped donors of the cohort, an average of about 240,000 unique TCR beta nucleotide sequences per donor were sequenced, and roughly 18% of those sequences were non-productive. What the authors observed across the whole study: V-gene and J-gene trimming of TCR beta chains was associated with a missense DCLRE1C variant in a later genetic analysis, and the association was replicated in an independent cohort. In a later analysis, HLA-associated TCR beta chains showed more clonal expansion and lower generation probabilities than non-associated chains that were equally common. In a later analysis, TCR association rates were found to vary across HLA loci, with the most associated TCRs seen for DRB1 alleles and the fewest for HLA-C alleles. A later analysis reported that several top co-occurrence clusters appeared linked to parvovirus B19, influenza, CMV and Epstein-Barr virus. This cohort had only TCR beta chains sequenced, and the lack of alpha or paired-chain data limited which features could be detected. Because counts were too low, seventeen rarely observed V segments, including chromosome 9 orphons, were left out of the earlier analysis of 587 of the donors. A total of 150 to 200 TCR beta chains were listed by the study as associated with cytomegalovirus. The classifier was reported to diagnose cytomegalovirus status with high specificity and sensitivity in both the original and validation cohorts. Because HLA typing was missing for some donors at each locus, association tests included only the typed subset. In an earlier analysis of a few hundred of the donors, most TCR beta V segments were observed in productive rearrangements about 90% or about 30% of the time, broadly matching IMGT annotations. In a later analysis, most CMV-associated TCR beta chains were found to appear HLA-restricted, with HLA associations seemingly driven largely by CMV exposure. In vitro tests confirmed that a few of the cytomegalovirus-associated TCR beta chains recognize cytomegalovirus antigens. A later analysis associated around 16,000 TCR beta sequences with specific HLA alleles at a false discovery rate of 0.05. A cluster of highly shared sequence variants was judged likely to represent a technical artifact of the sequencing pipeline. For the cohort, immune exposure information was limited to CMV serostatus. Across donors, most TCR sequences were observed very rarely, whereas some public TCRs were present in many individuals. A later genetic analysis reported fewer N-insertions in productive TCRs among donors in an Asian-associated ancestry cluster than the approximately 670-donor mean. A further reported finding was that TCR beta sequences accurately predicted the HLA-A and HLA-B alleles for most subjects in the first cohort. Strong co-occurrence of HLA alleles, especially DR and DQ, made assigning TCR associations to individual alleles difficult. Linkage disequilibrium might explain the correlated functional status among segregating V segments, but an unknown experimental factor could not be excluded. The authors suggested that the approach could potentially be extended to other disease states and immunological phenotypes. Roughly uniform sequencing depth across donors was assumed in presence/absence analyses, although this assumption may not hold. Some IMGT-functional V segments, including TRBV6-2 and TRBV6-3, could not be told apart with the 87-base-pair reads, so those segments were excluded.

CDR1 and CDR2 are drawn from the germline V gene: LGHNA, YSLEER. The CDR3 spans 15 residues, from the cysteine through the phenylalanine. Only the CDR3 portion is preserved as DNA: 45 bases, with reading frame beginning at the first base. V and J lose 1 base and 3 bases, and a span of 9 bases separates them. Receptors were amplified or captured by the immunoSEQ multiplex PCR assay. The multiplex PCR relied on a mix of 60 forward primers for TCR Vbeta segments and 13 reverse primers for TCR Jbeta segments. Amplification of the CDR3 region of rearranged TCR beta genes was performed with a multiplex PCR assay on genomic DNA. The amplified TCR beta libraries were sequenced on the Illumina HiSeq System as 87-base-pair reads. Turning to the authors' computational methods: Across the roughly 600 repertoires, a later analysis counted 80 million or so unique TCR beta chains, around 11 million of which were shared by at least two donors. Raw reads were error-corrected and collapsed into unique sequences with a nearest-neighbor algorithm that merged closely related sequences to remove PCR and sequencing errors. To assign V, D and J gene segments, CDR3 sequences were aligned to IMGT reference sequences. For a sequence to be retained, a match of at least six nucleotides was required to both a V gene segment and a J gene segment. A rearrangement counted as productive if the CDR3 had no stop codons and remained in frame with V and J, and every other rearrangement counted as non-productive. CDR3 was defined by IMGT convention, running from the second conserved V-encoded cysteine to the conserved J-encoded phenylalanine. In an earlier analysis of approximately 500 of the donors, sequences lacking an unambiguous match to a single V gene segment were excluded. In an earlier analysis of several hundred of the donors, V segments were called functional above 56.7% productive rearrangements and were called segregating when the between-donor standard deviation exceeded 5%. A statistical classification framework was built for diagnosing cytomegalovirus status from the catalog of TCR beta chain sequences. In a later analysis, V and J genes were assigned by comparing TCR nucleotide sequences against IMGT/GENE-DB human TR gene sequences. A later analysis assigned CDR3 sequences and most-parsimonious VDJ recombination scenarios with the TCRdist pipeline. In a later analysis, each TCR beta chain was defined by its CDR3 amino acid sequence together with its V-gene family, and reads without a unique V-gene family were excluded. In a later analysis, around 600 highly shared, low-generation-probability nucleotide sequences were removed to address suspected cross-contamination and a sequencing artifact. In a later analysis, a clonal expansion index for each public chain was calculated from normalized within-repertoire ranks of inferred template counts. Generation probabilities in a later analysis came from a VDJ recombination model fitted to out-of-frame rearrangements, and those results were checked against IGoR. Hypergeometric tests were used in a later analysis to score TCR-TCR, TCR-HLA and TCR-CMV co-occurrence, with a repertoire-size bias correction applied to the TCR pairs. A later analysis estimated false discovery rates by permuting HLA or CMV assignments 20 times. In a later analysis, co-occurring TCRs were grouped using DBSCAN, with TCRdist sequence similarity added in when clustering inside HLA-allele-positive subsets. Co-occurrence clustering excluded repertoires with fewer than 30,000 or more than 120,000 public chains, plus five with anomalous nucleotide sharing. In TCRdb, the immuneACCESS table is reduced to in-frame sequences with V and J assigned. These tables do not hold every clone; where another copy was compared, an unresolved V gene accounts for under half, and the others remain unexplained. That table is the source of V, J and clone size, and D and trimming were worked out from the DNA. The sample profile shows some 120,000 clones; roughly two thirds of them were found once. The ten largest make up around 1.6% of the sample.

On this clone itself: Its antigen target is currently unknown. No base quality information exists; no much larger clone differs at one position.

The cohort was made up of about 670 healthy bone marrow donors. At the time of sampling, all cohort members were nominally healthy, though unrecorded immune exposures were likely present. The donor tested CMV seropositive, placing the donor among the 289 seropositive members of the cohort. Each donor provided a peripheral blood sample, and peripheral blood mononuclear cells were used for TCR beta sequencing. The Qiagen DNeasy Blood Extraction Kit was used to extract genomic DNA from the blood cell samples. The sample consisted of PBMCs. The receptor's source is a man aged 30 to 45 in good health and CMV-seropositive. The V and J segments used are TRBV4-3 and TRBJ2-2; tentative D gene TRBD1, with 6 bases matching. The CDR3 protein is CASSQVRQDTGELFF. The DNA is TGCGCCAGCAGCCAAGTACGACAGGACACCGGGGAGCTGTTTTTT.